The present TCR beta chain was sequenced within a study of beta chain features in type 1 diabetes listed by TCRdb under 2018. As for the study more broadly: Patients and healthy donors did not differ in mean age, gender distribution, total cell number or subset yield. A total of 85 million to 140 million sorted cells were examined across all samples, and the number of cells per subset was strongly correlated with RNA yield. In the study, recently diagnosed type 1 diabetes patients and matched healthy donors were compared on the TCRB repertoires of their sorted circulating CD4+ T cell subsets. Whereas all 30 or so donors provided naive and central memory subsets, regulatory and stem cell-like memory subsets were isolated from just 8 patients and about 8 healthy donors.

Overall study results and their limits: Because small numbers of individuals were included in the HLA sub-analyses, any influence of HLA type on TCRB rearrangement was left unresolved. Sequencing cDNA rather than genomic DNA could over-represent highly expressing activated cells, although activation and CD3 levels did not differ between groups. In all four CD4+ subsets, TCRB CDR3 length was moderately but significantly shorter in type 1 diabetes patients. PCR might favor shorter templates, but patient and control samples were amplified and corrected together, so any skew would affect both groups equally. Naive, central memory and regulatory TCRB repertoires appeared to be more similar among patients than among healthy donors. Patients with type 1 diabetes made fewer insertions and deleted more nucleotides at VDJ recombination sites, implying thymic rearrangement abnormalities.

The entire amount of isolated RNA was reverse transcribed using the High Capacity cDNA Reverse Transcription Kit, so the sequenced TCRB transcripts were expressed ones. Deep immunoSEQ sequencing was applied to naive, central memory and regulatory T cell samples, giving an average of about 3.8 million total reads per sample. After sorted cells were lysed in RLT buffer, RNA was extracted with DNase-treated RNeasy Micro or Mini kits, with the choice depending on cell number. To prevent cross-contamination, every cell subset was processed on its own, while patient and healthy donor samples were processed together. TCRB sequences were amplified from cDNA with the immunoSEQ multiplex PCR, producing 87-bp fragments spanning the CDR3 region. Sequencing of the amplicons was done on the Illumina HiSeq platform. The study's own analysis went as follows. Synthetic template baselines were used to correct PCR bias computationally, reads within Hamming distance 2 were collapsed together, and singletons that could not be merged were discarded. By aligning reads against IMGT, V, D and J genes, CDR3 length, and insertions or deletions at six rearrangement sites were assigned. Within each subset, clonotype counts were normalized to sorted cell number, and only after that were true diversity and Gini coefficients computed with the tcR R package. The overlap coefficient, calculated on TCRB nucleotide sequences, was used to quantify repertoire sharing. Out-of-frame TCRB sequences from naive cells were analyzed to stand in for the pre-selection repertoire. As stored in TCRdb, this immuneACCESS dataset retains in-frame rearrangements with V and J assigned. A fraction of the clones does not appear; measured against another copy, unresolved V genes explain less than half of the discrepancy, and the remainder lacks a known reason. V and J calls and clone size are those listed in that table; D and trimming were worked out from the DNA. This sample is represented by roughly 310,000 clones; 11% of them were singletons. The top ten hold 0.015% of the sample.

From each donor, a single peripheral blood sample of approximately 0.11 L on average was drawn into heparinised tubes. A BD FACSAria II was used to sort naive, central memory, regulatory and stem cell-like memory CD4+ T cells with a panel that included CD45RO, CCR7, CD25, CD127, CD95 and CD27. All sorted populations exceeded 95% purity. PBMCs were separated immediately by Lymphoprep density gradient centrifugation and were stained directly, without being cultured. So that batch effects would be minimized, each experiment stained and sorted samples in pairs, pairing one healthy donor with one patient. As regards this clone: What antigen it recognizes has not been identified. No per-base quality is available; no much larger clone lies one base away.

Trimming takes 7 bases off V and 6 bases off J; junction bases not matched to a gene: 17. Its CDR3 holds 16 amino acids, cysteine through phenylalanine. Left in the record is the CDR3 DNA by itself, 48 bases read in frame from the first base. The germline V gene (reference sequence) sets CDR1 to MNHEY and CDR2 to SMNVEV. Sequenced sample: naive CD4+ T cells from blood. What this sample's cell subset or site label stands for: true naive CD4+ T cells. The TCR originated in a woman aged 30 to 39 in good health. The rearrangement combines TRBV27 with TRBJ2-7; the central 8 bases match TRBD2. The nucleotide sequence reads TGTGCCAGCACGGGCCCCCGGGAGGGCCTGATAAGCGAGCAGTACTTC. Its translation reads: CASTGPREGLISEQYF.